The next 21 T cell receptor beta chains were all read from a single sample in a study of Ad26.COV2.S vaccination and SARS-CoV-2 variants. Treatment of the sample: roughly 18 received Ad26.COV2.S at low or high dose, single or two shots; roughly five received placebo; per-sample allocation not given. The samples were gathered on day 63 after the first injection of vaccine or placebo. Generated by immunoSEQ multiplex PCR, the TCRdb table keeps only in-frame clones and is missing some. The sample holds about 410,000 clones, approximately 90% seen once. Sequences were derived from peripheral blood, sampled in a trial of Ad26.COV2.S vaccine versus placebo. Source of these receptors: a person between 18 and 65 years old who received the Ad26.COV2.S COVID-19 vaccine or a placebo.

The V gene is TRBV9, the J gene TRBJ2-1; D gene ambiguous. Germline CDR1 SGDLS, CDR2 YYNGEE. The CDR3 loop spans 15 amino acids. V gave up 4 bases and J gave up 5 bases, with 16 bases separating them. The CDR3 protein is CASSPQATPDNEQFF. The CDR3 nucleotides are TGTGCCAGCAGCCCCCAGGCTACTCCCGACAATGAGCAGTTCTTC.

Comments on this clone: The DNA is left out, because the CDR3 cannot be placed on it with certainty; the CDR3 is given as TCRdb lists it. CDR3 loop: CASSSSVDTQYF. V gene TRBV12-3 or TRBV12-4 combines with J gene TRBJ2-3; the D call of TRBD2 is as the table states it, not checked on the DNA. The CDR3 comprises 12 residues, both ends counted.

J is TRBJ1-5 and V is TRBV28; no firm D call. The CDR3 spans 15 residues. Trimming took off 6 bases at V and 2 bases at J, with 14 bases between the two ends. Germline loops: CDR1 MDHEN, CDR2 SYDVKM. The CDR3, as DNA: TGTGCCAGCAGACCCCCGGGTTGGCGCAATCAGCCCCAGCATTTT. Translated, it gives CASRPPGWRNQPQHF.

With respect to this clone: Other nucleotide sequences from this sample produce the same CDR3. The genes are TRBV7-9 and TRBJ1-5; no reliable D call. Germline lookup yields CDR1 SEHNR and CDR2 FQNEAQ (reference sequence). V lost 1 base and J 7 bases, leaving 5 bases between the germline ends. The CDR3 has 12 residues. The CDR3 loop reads CASSLGRQPQHF. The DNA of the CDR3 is TGTGCCAGCAGCTTAGGGCGGCAGCCCCAGCATTTT. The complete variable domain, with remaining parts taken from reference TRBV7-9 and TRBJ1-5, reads DTGVSQNPRHKITKRGQNVTFRCDPISEHNRLYWYRQTLGQGPEFLTYFQNEAQLEKSRLLSDRFSAERPKGSFSTLEIQRTEQGDSAMYLCASSLGRQPQHFGDGTRLSIL.

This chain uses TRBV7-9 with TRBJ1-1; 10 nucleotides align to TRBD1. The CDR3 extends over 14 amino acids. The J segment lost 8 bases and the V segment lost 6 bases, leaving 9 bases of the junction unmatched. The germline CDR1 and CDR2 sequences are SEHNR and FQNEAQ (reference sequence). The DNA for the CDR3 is TGTGCCAGCAGGGCTAGACAGGGGGCAGGGGAAGCTTTCTTT. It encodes CASRARQGAGEAFF.

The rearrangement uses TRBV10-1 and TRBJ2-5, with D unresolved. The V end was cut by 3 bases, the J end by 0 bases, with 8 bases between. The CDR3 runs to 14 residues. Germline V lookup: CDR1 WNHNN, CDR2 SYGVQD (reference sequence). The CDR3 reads CASSDRRNQETQYF. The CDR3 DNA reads TGCGCCAGCAGTGATAGGAGAAACCAAGAGACCCAGTACTTC.

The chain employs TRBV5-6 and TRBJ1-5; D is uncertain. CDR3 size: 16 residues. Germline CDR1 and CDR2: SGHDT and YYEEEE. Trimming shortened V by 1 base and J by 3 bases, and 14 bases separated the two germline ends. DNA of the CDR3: TGTGCCAGCAGCTTGTTTCGGCGGGGAACCAATCAGCCCCAGCATTTT. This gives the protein CASSLFRRGTNQPQHF.

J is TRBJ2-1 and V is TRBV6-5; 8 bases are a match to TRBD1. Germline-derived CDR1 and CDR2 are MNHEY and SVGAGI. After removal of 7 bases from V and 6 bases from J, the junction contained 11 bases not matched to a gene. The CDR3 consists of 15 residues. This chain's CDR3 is CASKRGQGAGNEQFF. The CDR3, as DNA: TGTGCCAGCAAACGAGGGCAGGGGGCGGGCAATGAGCAGTTCTTC.

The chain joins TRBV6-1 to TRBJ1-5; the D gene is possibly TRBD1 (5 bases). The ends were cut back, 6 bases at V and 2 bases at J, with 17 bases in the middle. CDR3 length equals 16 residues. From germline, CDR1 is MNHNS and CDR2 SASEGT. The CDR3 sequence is CASSERARGGNQPQHF. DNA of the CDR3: TGTGCCAGCAGCGAAAGGGCAAGGGGCGGCAATCAGCCCCAGCATTTT.

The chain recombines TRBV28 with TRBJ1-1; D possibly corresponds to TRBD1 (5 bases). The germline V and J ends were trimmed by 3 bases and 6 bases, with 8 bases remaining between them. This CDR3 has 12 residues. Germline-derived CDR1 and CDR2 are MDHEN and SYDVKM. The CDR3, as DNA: TGTGCCAGCAGTTTTAGGGGTGCTGAAGCTTTCTTT. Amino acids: CASSFRGAEAFF. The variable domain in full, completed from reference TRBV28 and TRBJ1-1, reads DVKVTQSSRYLVKRTGEKVFLECVQDMDHENMFWYRQDPGLGLRLIYFSYDVKMKEKGDIPEGYSVSREKKERFSLILESASTNQTSMYLCASSFRGAEAFFGQGTRLTVV.

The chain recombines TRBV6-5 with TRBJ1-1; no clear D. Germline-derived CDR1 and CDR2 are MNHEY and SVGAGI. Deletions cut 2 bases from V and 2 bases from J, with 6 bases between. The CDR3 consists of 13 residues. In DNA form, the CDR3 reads TGTGCCAGCAGTTACAGTGACAACACTGAAGCTTTCTTT. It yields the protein CASSYSDNTEAFF.

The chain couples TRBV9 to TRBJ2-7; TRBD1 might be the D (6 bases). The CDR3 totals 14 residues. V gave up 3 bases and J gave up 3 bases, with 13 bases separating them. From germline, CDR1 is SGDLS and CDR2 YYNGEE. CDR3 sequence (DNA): TGTGCCAGCAGCGATCGGGGCAGGGGCTACGAGCAGTACTTC. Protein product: CASSDRGRGYEQYF.

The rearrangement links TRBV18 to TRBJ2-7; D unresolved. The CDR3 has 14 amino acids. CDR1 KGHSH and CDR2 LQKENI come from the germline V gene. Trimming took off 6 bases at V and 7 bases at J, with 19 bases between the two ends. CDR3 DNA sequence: TGTGCCAGCTCCATCAAGGCCCCGGTAGAAGAGCAGTACTTC. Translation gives CASSIKAPVEEQYF.

The CDR3 DNA is TGTGCCACCAGCAGAGATCCTACACGGGGAGTTAAAGAGACCCAGTACTTC. Translation gives CATSRDPTRGVKETQYF. V and J are TRBV15 and TRBJ2-5; weak D call: TRBD2 (5 bases). V was trimmed by 0 bases and J by 3 bases, leaving 17 bases between them. Germline CDR1 reads LNHNV; CDR2 reads YYDKDF (reference sequence). The CDR3 loop spans 17 amino acids.

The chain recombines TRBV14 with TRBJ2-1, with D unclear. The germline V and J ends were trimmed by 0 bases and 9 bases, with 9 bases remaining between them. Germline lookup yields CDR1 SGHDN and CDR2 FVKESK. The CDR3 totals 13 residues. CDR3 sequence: CASSQDRRTEQFF. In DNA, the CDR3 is TGTGCCAGCAGCCAAGATAGGCGCACTGAGCAGTTCTTC.

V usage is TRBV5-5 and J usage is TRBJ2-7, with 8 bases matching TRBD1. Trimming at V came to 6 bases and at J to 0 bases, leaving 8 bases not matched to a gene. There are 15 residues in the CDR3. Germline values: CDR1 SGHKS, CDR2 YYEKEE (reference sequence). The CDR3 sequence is CASTPRTGHSYEQYF. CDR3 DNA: TGTGCCAGCACCCCACGGACAGGGCACTCCTACGAGCAGTACTTC.

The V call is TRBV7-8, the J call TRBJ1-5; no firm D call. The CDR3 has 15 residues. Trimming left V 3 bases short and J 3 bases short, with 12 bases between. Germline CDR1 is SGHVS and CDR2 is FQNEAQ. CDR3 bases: TGTGCCAGCAGCTTCGGCAGGACTCTCAATCAGCCCCAGCATTTT. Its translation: CASSFGRTLNQPQHF.

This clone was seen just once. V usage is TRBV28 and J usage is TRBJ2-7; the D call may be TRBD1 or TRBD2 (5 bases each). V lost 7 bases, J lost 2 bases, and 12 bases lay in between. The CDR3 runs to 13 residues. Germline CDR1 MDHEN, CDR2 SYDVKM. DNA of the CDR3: TGTGCCAGCATAGGGACGGGTCCCTACGAGCAGTACTTC. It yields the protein CASIGTGPYEQYF. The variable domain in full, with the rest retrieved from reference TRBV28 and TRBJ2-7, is DVKVTQSSRYLVKRTGEKVFLECVQDMDHENMFWYRQDPGLGLRLIYFSYDVKMKEKGDIPEGYSVSREKKERFSLILESASTNQTSMYLCASIGTGPYEQYFGPGTRLTVT.

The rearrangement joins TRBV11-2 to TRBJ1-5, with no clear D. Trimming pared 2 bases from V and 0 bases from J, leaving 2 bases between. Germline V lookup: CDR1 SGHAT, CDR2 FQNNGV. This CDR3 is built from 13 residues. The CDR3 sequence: CASSLFSNQPQHF. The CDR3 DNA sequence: TGTGCCAGCAGCTTATTTAGCAATCAGCCCCAGCATTTT.

CDR3 amino acids: CASSQNKNTEAFF. The CDR3 DNA sequence: TGTGCCAGTAGCCAAAATAAGAACACTGAAGCTTTCTTT. This chain uses TRBV19 with TRBJ1-1; no clear D gene. This CDR3 spans 13 amino acids. V lost 6 bases, J lost 1 base, and 9 bases lay in between. CDR1 is LNHDA and CDR2 is SQIVND in the germline V gene (reference sequence).

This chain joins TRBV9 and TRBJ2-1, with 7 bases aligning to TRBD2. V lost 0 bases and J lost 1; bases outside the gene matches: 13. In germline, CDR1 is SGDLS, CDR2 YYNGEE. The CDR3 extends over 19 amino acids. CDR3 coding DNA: TGTGCCAGCAGCGTAGCGACCCCCGCGGGAGACCTTTCCTACAATGAGCAGTTCTTC. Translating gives CASSVATPAGDLSYNEQFF. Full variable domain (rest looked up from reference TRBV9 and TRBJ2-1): DSGVTQTPKHLITATGQRVTLRCSPRSGDLSVYWYQQSLDQGLQFLIQYYNGEERAKGNILERFSAQQFPDLHSELNLSSLELGDSALYFCASSVATPAGDLSYNEQFFGPGTRLTVL.